The rows below give T cell receptor beta chains drawn from one sample of a study of blood T cells in healthy people across ages. TCRdb ran MiXCR on the 5' RACE reads and lists one entry per CDR3 protein. The table includes 800,000 to 950,000 distinct CDR3 sequences, approximately 32% detected once. The same sample was also studied in work on T cells of mothers and their children.

The sample taken for sequencing was blood. Source of these receptors: a woman in her thirties or forties in good health. CDR3s include the opening cysteine and the closing phenylalanine or tryptophan. A D gene is named only where the DNA matches it firmly. A clone size is listed for some rows: how often the clone was seen (once, few, many), or a class if it is expanded.

V	size	J	D	DNA	CDR3
TRBV6-1	many	TRBJ2-6	-	TGTGCCAGCAGACTACGGGCGGCAGACCTCTCTGGGGCCAACGTCCTGACTTTC	CASRLRAADLSGANVLTF
TRBV4-3	-	TRBJ2-3	-	TGCGCCAGCAGCCAAGATTGGATTAGCAGCACAGATACGCAGTATTTT	CASSQDWISSTDTQYF
TRBV29-1	many	TRBJ1-2	TRBD1	TGCAGCGTTGTTATCGCGACAGGGGGACCTGGCTACACCTTC	CSVVIATGGPGYTF
TRBV12-3/TRBV12-4	many	TRBJ1-1	TRBD1	TGTGCCAGCAGGGGGACAGGGAGAACTGAAGCTTTCTTT	CASRGTGRTEAFF
TRBV4-1	few	TRBJ1-4	-	TGCGCCAGCAGCCAGCCAGGGAGGCGGGATAATGAAAAACTGTTTTTT	CASSQPGRRDNEKLFF
TRBV28	many	TRBJ2-7	-	TGTGCCAGCACCCAGGGGGGTACCAGCTCCTACGAGCAGTACTTC	CASTQGGTSSYEQYF
TRBV27	-	TRBJ2-1	TRBD2	TGTGCCAGCAGCTTAGTGACTAGCGGGACGGGGGAGCAGTTCTTC	CASSLVTSGTGEQFF
TRBV7-9	-	TRBJ1-1	-	TGTGCCAGCAGCTTAGAACAGATGAACACTGAAGCTTTCTTT	CASSLEQMNTEAFF
TRBV5-1	few	TRBJ1-5	TRBD1	TGCGCCAGCAGCCCCGACAGGGCCCAAGAGCCCCAGCATTTT	CASSPDRAQEPQHF
TRBV11-2	-	TRBJ2-2	-	TGTGCCAGCAGCTACTTCGGGGCTTCCGGGGAGCTGTTTTTT	CASSYFGASGELFF
TRBV5-4	many	TRBJ1-6	TRBD1	TGTGCCAGCAGCCCGGACAGGTCGCATTCACCCCTCCACTTT	CASSPDRSHSPLHF
TRBV28	-	TRBJ2-7	TRBD1	TGTGCCAGCATGACAGGGTTGCCAAGTGCCGGCTACGAGCAGTACTTC	CASMTGLPSAGYEQYF
TRBV20-1	-	TRBJ2-7	-	TGCAGTGCTGCTCAGGGGTACTACGAGCAGTACTTC	CSAAQGYYEQYF
TRBV5-5	many	TRBJ2-7	TRBD1	TGTGCCAGCAGCTTACAGGGGTTTTACGAGCAGTACTTC	CASSLQGFYEQYF
TRBV7-9	few	TRBJ2-1	-	TGTGCCAGCAGCTTAGGGACTGTAGCAGGCCGACATGGGGGTGAGCAGTTCTTC	CASSLGTVAGRHGGEQFF
TRBV10-3	many	TRBJ2-7	-	TGTGCCATCAGTGAGCGGATAGGCTACGAGCAGTACTTC	CAISERIGYEQYF
TRBV12-3/TRBV12-4	few	TRBJ1-4	-	TGTGCCAGCAGTTTATACCCCGAGGAAAAACTGTTTTTT	CASSLYPEEKLFF
TRBV7-3	-	TRBJ2-5	TRBD2	TGTGCCAGCAGCGCGAGCGGGGGGGCCACAGAGACCCAGTACTTC	CASSASGGATETQYF
TRBV4-2	few	TRBJ2-7	TRBD1	TGTGCCAGCAGCCAAGATGGGACAGACATGTACGAGCAGTACTTC	CASSQDGTDMYEQYF
TRBV28	-	TRBJ2-7	TRBD1	TGTGCCAGCAGTCCCCCCCTGACAGGGAAAGAACTCGAGCAGTACTTC	CASSPPLTGKELEQYF
TRBV6-1	few	TRBJ1-5	-	TGTGCCAGCAGTGATGCGAGGGGGTATAGCAATCAGCCCCAGCATTTT	CASSDARGYSNQPQHF
TRBV10-3	-	TRBJ2-4	-	TGTGCAACGGAAGGGCCTGGGAACATTCAGTACTTC	CATEGPGNIQYF
TRBV14	-	TRBJ1-1	TRBD1	TGTGCCAGCAGCCAAGGTTCGGGGACAGTGAACACTGAAGCTTTCTTT	CASSQGSGTVNTEAFF
TRBV5-1	-	TRBJ1-2	-	TGCGCCAGCAGCCTCCGGGACGCCCCTAACTATGGCTACACCTTC	CASSLRDAPNYGYTF
TRBV20-1	-	TRBJ2-2	-	TGCAGTGCTAGAGCGTCTAGACCCACCGGGGAGCTGTTTTTT	CSARASRPTGELFF
TRBV7-2	-	TRBJ1-4	-	TGTGCCAGCAGCTTAGACGGGGCGGGTGAAAAACTGTTTTTT	CASSLDGAGEKLFF
TRBV6-1	few	TRBJ2-5	TRBD2	TGTGCCAGCAGTCCGGGACTAGCGGGTTTCGGCGGGGTAGAGACCCAGTACTTC	CASSPGLAGFGGVETQYF
TRBV20-1	-	TRBJ2-1	-	TGCAGTGCTAAGCGGAACTACAATGAGCAGTTCTTC	CSAKRNYNEQFF
TRBV6-5	few	TRBJ2-7	-	TGTGCCAGCAGTTACGGACTACCGACAGGGTCCTACGAGCAGTACTTC	CASSYGLPTGSYEQYF
TRBV3-1	few	TRBJ2-1	-	TGTGCCAGCAGCCAAGCCTTTTCCTACAATGAGCAGTTCTTC	CASSQAFSYNEQFF
TRBV4-3	once	TRBJ1-1	-	TGCGCCAGCAGCCGGGGTGAAGCTTTCTTT	CASSRGEAFF
TRBV20-1	few	TRBJ2-1	TRBD2	TGCAGTGCTAGAGACCACGGGGCGGGGGCCTACAATGAGCAGTTCTTC	CSARDHGAGAYNEQFF
TRBV18	-	TRBJ2-1	-	TGTGCCAGCTCACCAGGTCTTAGAAGCGATGAGCAGTTCTTC	CASSPGLRSDEQFF
TRBV18	few	TRBJ1-2	-	TGTGCCAGCTCACCACCGGGGCTCTATGGCTACACCTTC	CASSPPGLYGYTF
TRBV7-2	few	TRBJ1-2	-	TGTACCAGCAGCTTGCAGGGGACGGCCTATGGCTACACCTTC	CTSSLQGTAYGYTF
TRBV21-1	once	TRBJ2-1	-	TGTGCCAGCAGCACCCAGGGTAATGAAGAGACCCAGTTCTTC	CASSTQGNEETQFF
TRBV4-1	-	TRBJ1-2	-	TGCGCCAGCAGCTCCCGACAGACAGATGGAGATTATGGCTACACCTTC	CASSSRQTDGDYGYTF
TRBV5-1	-	TRBJ1-1	-	TGCGCCAGCAAATTAGAGACCCTAGCGAGGACTGAAGCTTTCTTT	CASKLETLARTEAFF
TRBV15	-	TRBJ2-4	-	TGTGCCACCAGCAGAACATCCTACTCCTACAATGAGCAGTACTTC	CATSRTSYSYNEQYF
TRBV12-3/TRBV12-4	-	TRBJ2-7	TRBD1	TGTGCCAGCAGCCCGGGGCCGGGACAGGGGATCAATGAGCAGTACTTC	CASSPGPGQGINEQYF
TRBV4-3	-	TRBJ2-2	TRBD2	TGCGCCAGCAGCCAACCGGGACTAGCTAGGGAGACCGGGGAGCTGTTTTTT	CASSQPGLARETGELFF
TRBV29-1	-	TRBJ1-1	-	TGCAGCGTTGCGCAGGGTGACACTGAAGCTTTCTTT	CSVAQGDTEAFF